Listed here is a single TCR beta chain. Its cognate antigen is unknown. The source of the sample is a study of cytomegalovirus exposure and HLA in healthy donors. It was with 60 Vbeta and 13 Jbeta primers that the PCR ran. Clones were sequenced by immunoSEQ multiplex PCR, and TCRdb holds only the in-frame ones, with some missing. The data hold around 130,000 clones, with roughly 82% observed a single time. This CDR3 comprises 14 residues. Germline V CDR1 and CDR2: MNHEY, SMNVEV (reference sequence). V shed 4 bases and J shed 6 bases, with 13 bases lying between them. Study-level findings and limits: In terms of immune exposure information, only CMV serostatus was available. The investigators catalogued 150 to 200 TCR beta chains as cytomegalovirus-associated.

The receptor comes from a woman under 30 in good health and CMV-seronegative. The sample was PBMCs. The V and J genes are TRBV27 and TRBJ1-5; D is ambiguous. The CDR3 loop is CASSYDASVQPQHF. In nucleotides, the CDR3 is TGTGCCAGCAGTTATGATGCCAGCGTTCAGCCCCAGCATTTT.